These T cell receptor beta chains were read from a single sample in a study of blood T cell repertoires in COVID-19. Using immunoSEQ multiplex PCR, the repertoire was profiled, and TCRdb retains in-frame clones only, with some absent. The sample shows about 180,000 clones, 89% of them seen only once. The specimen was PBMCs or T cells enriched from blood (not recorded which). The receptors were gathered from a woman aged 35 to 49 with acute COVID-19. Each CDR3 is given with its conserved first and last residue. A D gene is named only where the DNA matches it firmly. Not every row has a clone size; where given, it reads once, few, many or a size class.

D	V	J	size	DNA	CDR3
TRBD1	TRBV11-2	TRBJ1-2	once	TGTGCCAGCAGCCCTTCCCGGACAGGGGGCATCTATGGCTACACCTTC	CASSPSRTGGIYGYTF
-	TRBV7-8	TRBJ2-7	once	TGTGCCAGCAGCTTAGGACTGGCTGACTACGAGCAGTACTTC	CASSLGLADYEQYF
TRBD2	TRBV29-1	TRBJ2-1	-	TGCAGCGTTGAAGGGACTAGGGAAATCAATGAGCAGTTCTTC	CSVEGTREINEQFF
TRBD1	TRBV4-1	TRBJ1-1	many	TGCGCCAGCAGCCTGGACAGGGGATCGAACACTGAAGCTTTCTTT	CASSLDRGSNTEAFF
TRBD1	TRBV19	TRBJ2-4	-	TGTGCCAGTAGTATAGGTCCGCCCTCCGGGACAGAAAACATTCAGTACTTC	CASSIGPPSGTENIQYF
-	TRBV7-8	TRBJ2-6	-	TGTGCCAGCAGTTCAATTAGCGTTTTTGGGGCCAACGTCCTGACTTTC	CASSSISVFGANVLTF
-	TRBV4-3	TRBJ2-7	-	TGCGCCAGCAGCCAAGAATATAGCGTAGACGTCTACGAGCAGTACTTC	CASSQEYSVDVYEQYF
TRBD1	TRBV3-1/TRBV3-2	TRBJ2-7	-	TGTGCCAGCAGCCACAACAGGGGGGCCCCTAACGAGCAGTACTTC	CASSHNRGAPNEQYF
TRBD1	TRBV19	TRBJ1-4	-	TGTGCCAGTAGTTTGGACAGGTCTAATGAAAAACTGTTTTTT	CASSLDRSNEKLFF
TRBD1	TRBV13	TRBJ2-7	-	TGTGCCAGCAGCTTGGACAGGGATGAGCAGTACTTC	CASSLDRDEQYF
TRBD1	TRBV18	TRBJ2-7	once	TGTGCCAGCTCACTACAGCGACAGGGGTCCGAGCAGTACTTC	CASSLQRQGSEQYF
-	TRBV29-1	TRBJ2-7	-	TGCAGCGTTGAAGATTGGGTTAGCGGCAACTACGAGCAGTACTTC	CSVEDWVSGNYEQYF
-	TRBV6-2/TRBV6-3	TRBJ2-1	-	TGTGCCAGCAGTACGACTCAAACCTACAATGAGCAGTTCTTC	CASSTTQTYNEQFF
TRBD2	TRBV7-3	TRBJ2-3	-	TGTGCCAGCAGCCCACTAGCGGGGGGCACAGATACGCAGTATTTT	CASSPLAGGTDTQYF
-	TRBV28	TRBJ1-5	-	TGTGCCAGCACGGGAGGTTGGAATAGCAATCAGCCCCAGCATTTT	CASTGGWNSNQPQHF
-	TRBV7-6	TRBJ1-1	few	TGTGCCAGCAGTTCGGACTCGAACACTGAAGCTTTCTTT	CASSSDSNTEAFF
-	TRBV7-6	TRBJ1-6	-	TGTGCCAGCAGCCCGGACCCGGACAGAAAGAGCTCCTATAATTCACCCCTCCACTTT	CASSPDPDRKSSYNSPLHF
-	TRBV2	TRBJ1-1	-	TGTGCCAGCAGTAGCTTCACTGAAGCTTTCTTT	CASSSFTEAFF
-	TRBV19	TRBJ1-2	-	TGTGCCAGTAGTCGGTCAGGGTCGAGTGATGGTGGCTACACCTTC	CASSRSGSSDGGYTF
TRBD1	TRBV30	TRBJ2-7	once	TGTGCCTGGTCCGGGACAGGGGCCAATTCCTACGAGCAGTACTTC	CAWSGTGANSYEQYF
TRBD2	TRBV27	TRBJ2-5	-	TGTGCCAGCAGTTTAAAGGGCCAGCGGGGGGGCCGCGGGACCCAGTACTTC	CASSLKGQRGGRGTQYF
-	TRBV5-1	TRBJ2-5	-	TGCGCCAGCAGCTTGTTCCCACAAGAGACCCAGTACTTC	CASSLFPQETQYF
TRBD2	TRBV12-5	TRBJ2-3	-	TGTGCTAGTGGTTTGGGGCTAGCGGAATCGAGCACAGATACGCAGTATTTT	CASGLGLAESSTDTQYF
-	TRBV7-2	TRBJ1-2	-	TGTGCCAGCAGCCACGGTGGAGGGCGCCTTAACTATGGCTACACCTTC	CASSHGGGRLNYGYTF
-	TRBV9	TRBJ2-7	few	TGTGCCAGCAGCGTAGAAGGCCTAGGAGGTCGCGAGCAGTACTTC	CASSVEGLGGREQYF
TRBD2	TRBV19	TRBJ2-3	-	TGTGCCAGTACCCAGGTCTCAGCGGGGCCGATAGATACGCAGTATTTT	CASTQVSAGPIDTQYF
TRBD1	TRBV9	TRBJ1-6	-	TGTGCCAGCAGCGTGCTAGGGGGACAGGGGTATAATTCACCCCTCCACTTT	CASSVLGGQGYNSPLHF
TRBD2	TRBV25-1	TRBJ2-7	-	TGTGCCAGCAGTCCTTGCGGGAGTTTCTACGAGCAGTACTTC	CASSPCGSFYEQYF
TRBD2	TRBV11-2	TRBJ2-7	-	TGTGCCAGCAGCCAGAGAGCGGGAGGGTCCTACGAGCAGTACTTC	CASSQRAGGSYEQYF
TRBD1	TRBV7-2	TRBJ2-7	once	TGTGCCAGCAGCTTAGACTGGGACAGGCCCCTGTACGAGCAGTACTTC	CASSLDWDRPLYEQYF
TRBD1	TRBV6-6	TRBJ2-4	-	TGTGCCAGCAGTCCCACGTCCCTTTGGACCGCAGGGGGCAAAAACATTCAGTACTTC	CASSPTSLWTAGGKNIQYF
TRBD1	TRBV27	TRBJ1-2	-	TGTGCCAGCAGTTTAACCCCATCGACAGGGTCTGTTGGTGGCTACACCTTC	CASSLTPSTGSVGGYTF
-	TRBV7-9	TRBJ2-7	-	TGTGCCAGCAGCTTAGGAGCCGGGGGGCCCTACGAGCAGTACTTC	CASSLGAGGPYEQYF
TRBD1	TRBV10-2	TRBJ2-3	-	TGCGCCAGCAGTCGACAGGGGTTGTTTACAGATACGCAGTATTTT	CASSRQGLFTDTQYF
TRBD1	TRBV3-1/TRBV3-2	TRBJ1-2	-	TGTGCCAGCAGCCCCGGAGGGACAGGGCGTCCCCCCTACTATGGCTACACCTTC	CASSPGGTGRPPYYGYTF
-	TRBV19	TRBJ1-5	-	TGTGCCAGTAGTATAGTTGGCGGGCCCCAGCATTTT	CASSIVGGPQHF
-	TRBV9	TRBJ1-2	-	TGTGCCAGCAGCGTGGCAGGGATGGAGGGAGCTAACTATGGCTACACCTTC	CASSVAGMEGANYGYTF
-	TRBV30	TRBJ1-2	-	TGTGCCTGGAGCCCTAATGGGAGAAACTATGGCTACACCTTC	CAWSPNGRNYGYTF
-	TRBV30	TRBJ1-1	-	TGTGCCTGGAGTGTCTTGGAGTATGAAGCTTTCTTT	CAWSVLEYEAFF
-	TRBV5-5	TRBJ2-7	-	TGTGCCAGCAGCTTTTATCCTACCTACGAGCAGTACTTC	CASSFYPTYEQYF
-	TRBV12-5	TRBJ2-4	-	TGTGCTAGTGGTTTGACAGAAGCCAAAAACATTCAGTACTTC	CASGLTEAKNIQYF
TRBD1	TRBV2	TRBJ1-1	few	TGTGCCAGCAGTGACCAGGGGGCAGGGACTGAAGCTTTCTTT	CASSDQGAGTEAFF
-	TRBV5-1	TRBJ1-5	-	TGCGCCAGCAGCTTGGGGCAGAGCAATCAGCCCCAGCATTTT	CASSLGQSNQPQHF
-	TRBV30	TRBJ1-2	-	TGTGCCTGGAGTGTAGTGGGGCAGGGAACTGGCTACACCTTC	CAWSVVGQGTGYTF
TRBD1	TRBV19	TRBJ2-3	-	TGTGCCAGTAGTACGACAGGGCCTAGCACAGATACGCAGTATTTT	CASSTTGPSTDTQYF
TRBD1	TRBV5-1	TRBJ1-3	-	TGCGCCAGCAGCACCAGGGGGCATCCCGACACCATATATTTT	CASSTRGHPDTIYF
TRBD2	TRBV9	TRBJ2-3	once	TGTGCCAGCAGCGTAGTAGGCGGGGGAAACACAGATACGCAGTATTTT	CASSVVGGGNTDTQYF
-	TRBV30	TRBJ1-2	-	TGTGCCTGGAGTGTACAGAGTCCCGACTATGGCTACACCTTC	CAWSVQSPDYGYTF
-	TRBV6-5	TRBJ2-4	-	TGTGCCAGCAGTTACTCGGGGGGAGGCATTCAGTACTTC	CASSYSGGGIQYF